This T cell receptor beta chain originates from a study of blood T cell repertoires in COVID-19 (dated by TCRdb to 2018 to 2020). With regard to the full study: Samples from collaborators originated in the United States, Italy and Spain and spanned both the acute and convalescent phases of COVID-19. Where HLA class I and class II types were available, the types were taken from metadata supplied by the sample provider, not from assay-based typing. The samples were drawn from two sources: the first 160 participants of the ongoing ImmuneRACE study, and approximately 1,300 subjects contributed by 6 global collaborators. The material from the prospective study consisted of cDNA or gDNA derived from T cells, B-cell-depleted T cells, or PBMCs. Deeply sampled blood TCRbeta repertoires from subjects exposed to, actively infected with, or recovered from COVID-19 were included in the dataset. The sample metadata nearly always contained a de-identified subject ID, COVID-19 status, age in years and sex. The repertoires were released in a freely available public database meant as a resource for research on the immune response to SARS-CoV-2. Overall study outcomes, separate from this receptor: How much clinical and demographic metadata was included differed by source and by participant, and the metadata was provided uncurated.

TCRbeta CDR3 regions were amplified from genomic DNA using the immunoSEQ Assay, a bias-controlled multiplex PCR. The published analysis was carried out like this. Within the assay, amplification of reference gene primers was used to estimate how many nucleated cells each sample contained. To quantify the absolute abundance of each unique TCRbeta CDR3 rearrangement, sequence reads were collapsed and filtered. For each sample, productive Simpson clonality was calculated by taking the square root of Simpson's diversity index across productive rearrangements. As stored in TCRdb, this immuneACCESS dataset retains in-frame rearrangements with V and J assigned. A fraction of the clones does not appear; measured against another copy, unresolved V genes explain less than half of the discrepancy, and the remainder lacks a known reason. V and J calls and clone size come straight from that table; D and trimming were deduced from the DNA. This sample has over 120,000 clones in its table, and approximately 88% of those were observed once. Together, the top ten hold about 1.5% of the sample.

Unmatched junction bases come to 2, with V trimmed by 4 bases and J by 5 bases. Taken from the germline V gene, the CDR1 and CDR2 loops are LGHNA and YNFKEQ. From its cysteine to its phenylalanine, the CDR3 spans 13 amino acids. The DNA shown is the 39-base CDR3, in frame from base 1. Remarks on this clone: Its antigen has not been determined. Nothing much larger sits one base from this clone, and base qualities are not available.

Each collaborating institution followed its own protocols to collect whole blood in K2EDTA tubes. For TCRbeta analysis, collaborators shipped samples in one of three forms: frozen whole blood, isolated PBMCs, or DNA extracted from either of those sample types. Sequencing was done on a sample of peripheral blood. The chain links TRBV4-2 with TRBJ2-1; 7 middle bases align to TRBD2. This receptor was taken from a woman aged 50 to 60 with acute or convalescent COVID-19. At the DNA level, the sequence is TGTGCCAGCAGCCGAAGCGGGGACAATGAGCAGTTCTTC. This gives the protein CASSRSGDNEQFF.